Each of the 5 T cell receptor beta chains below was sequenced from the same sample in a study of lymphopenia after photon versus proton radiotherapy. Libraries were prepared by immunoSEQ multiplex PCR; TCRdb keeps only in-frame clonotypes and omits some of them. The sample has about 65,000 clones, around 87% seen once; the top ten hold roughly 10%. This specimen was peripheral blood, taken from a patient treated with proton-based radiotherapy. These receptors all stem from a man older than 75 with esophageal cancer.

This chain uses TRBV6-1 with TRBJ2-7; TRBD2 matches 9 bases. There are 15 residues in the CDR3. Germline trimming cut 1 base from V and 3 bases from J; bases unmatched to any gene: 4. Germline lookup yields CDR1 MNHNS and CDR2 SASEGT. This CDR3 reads CASSEGSSGVYEQYF. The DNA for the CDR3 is TGTGCCAGCAGTGAAGGTTCTAGCGGGGTCTACGAGCAGTACTTC.

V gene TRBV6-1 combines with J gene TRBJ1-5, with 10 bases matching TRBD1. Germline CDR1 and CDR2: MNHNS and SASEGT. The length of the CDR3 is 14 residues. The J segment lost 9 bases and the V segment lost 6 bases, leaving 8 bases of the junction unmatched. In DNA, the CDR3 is TGTGCCAGCAGCCCCGACAGGGGGCTTGGGCCCCAGCATTTT. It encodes CASSPDRGLGPQHF.

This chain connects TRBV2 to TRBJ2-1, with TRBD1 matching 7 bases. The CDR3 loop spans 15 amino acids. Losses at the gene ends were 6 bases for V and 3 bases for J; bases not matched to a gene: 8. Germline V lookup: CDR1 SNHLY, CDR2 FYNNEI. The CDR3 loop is CASSPLAGGYNEQFF. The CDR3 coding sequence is TGTGCCAGCAGCCCGTTGGCAGGGGGCTACAATGAGCAGTTCTTC.

The CDR3 region has the DNA TGTGCCAGCACCGAGGGGCACTTGAACACTGAAGCTTTCTTT. Translation: CASTEGHLNTEAFF. This chain connects TRBV7-2 to TRBJ1-1; a possible D gene is TRBD1 (5 bases). The V end was cut by 7 bases, the J end by 0 bases, with 12 bases between. The length of the CDR3 is 14 residues. Per the germline V gene, CDR1 is SGHTA and CDR2 is FQGNSA.

CDR3 loop: CASSSLLADSYNEQFF. In nucleotides, the CDR3 is TGTGCCAGCAGTTCTCTACTAGCGGACTCCTACAATGAGCAGTTCTTC. The chain employs TRBV28 and TRBJ2-1; 8 bases fit TRBD2. The length of the CDR3 is 16 residues. Losses at the gene ends were 4 bases for V and 0 bases for J; bases not matched to a gene: 5. Looked up from germline, CDR1 is MDHEN and CDR2 is SYDVKM.